The clone carrying this T cell receptor (beta chain) has only one observation. What it binds is not known. PCR was performed using 60 Vbeta and 13 Jbeta primers. Some clones are missing from TCRdb's copy, which holds only in-frame ones; the method was immunoSEQ multiplex PCR. Of 100,000 or so clones detected, over 75% appear once; the ten largest clones hold around 5.3%. The source of the sample is a study of cytomegalovirus exposure and HLA in healthy donors. Study outcomes and limitations: The only immune exposure information that was available was CMV serostatus.

V lost 7 bases to trimming and J lost 10 bases, with 13 bases between them. Germline CDR1 is SNHLY and CDR2 is FYNNEI. The CDR3 loop spans 11 amino acids. Sequenced input: PBMCs. The chain carries TRBV2 and TRBJ1-1; TRBD1 might be the D (6 bases). The receptor was derived from a man aged 25 to 40 in good health and CMV-seropositive. The CDR3 spells CASKQGGVAFF. CDR3 DNA sequence: TGTGCCAGCAAACAGGGTGGCGTAGCTTTCTTT.